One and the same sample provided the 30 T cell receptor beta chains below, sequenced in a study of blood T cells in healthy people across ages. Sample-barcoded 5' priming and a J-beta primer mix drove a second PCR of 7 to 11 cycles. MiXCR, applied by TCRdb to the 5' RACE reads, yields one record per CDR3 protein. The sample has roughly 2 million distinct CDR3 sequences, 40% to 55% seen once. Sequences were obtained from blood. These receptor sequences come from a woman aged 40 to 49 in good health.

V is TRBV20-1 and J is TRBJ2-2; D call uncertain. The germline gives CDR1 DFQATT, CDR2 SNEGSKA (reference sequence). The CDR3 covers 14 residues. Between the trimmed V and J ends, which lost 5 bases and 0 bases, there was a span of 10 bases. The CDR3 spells CSALWAANTGELFF. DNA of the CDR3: TGCAGTGCTCTTTGGGCAGCGAACACCGGGGAGCTGTTTTTT.

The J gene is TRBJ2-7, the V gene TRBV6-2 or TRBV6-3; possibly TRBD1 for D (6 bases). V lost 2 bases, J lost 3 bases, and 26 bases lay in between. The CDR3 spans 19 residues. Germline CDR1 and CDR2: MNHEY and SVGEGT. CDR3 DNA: TGTGCCAGCAGTTACGGCGACAGGTGGGTCCTTGATTCCGGCTACGAGCAGTACTTC. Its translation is CASSYGDRWVLDSGYEQYF.

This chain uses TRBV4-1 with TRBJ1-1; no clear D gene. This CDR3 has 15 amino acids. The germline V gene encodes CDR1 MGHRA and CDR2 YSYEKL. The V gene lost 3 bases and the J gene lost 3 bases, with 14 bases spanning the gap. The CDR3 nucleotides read TGCGCCAGCAGCCAGTCTACAGAAAGCTACACTGAAGCTTTCTTT. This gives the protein CASSQSTESYTEAFF.

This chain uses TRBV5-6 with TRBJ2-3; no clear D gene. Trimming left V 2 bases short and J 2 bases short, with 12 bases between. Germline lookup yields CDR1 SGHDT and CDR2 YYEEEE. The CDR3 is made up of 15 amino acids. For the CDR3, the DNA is TGTGCCAGCAGCTTCGGTACGATGATCACAGATACGCAGTATTTT. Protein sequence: CASSFGTMITDTQYF.

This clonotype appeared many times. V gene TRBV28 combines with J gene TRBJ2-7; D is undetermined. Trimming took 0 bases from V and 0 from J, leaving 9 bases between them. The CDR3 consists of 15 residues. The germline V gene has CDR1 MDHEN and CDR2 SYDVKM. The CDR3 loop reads CASSLWGSLSYEQYF. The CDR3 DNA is TGTGCCAGCAGTTTATGGGGGTCCCTCTCCTACGAGCAGTACTTC.

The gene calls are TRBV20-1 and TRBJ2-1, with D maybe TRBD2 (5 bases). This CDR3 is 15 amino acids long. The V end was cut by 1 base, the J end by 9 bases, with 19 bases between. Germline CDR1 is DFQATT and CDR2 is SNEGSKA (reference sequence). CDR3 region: CSARVLQIGLIEQFF. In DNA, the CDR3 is TGCAGTGCTAGAGTCCTACAAATCGGACTTATTGAGCAGTTCTTC.

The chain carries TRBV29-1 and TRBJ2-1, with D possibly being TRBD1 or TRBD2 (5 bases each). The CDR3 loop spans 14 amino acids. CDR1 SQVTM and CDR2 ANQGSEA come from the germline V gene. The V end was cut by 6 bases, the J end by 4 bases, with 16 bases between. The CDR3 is CSVNGDRTYNEQFF. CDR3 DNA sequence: TGCAGCGTCAACGGGGACCGAACGTACAATGAGCAGTTCTTC.

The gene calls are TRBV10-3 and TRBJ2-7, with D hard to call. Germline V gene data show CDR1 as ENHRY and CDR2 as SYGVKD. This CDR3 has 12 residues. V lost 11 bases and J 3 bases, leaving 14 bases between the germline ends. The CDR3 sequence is CAGRTDGYEQYF. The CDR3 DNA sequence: TGTGCCGGCCGCACGGACGGCTACGAGCAGTACTTC.

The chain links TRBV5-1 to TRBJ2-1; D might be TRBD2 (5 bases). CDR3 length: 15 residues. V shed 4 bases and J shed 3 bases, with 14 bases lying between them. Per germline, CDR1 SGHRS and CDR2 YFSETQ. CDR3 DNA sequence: TGCGCCAGCAGCCTCGTCGGGGTCGACTACAATGAGCAGTTCTTC. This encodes CASSLVGVDYNEQFF.

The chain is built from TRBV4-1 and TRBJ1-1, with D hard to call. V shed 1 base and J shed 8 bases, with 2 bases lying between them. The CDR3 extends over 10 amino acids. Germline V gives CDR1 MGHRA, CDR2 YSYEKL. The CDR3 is CASSQAEAFF. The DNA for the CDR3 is TGCGCCAGCAGCCAAGCGGAAGCTTTCTTT.

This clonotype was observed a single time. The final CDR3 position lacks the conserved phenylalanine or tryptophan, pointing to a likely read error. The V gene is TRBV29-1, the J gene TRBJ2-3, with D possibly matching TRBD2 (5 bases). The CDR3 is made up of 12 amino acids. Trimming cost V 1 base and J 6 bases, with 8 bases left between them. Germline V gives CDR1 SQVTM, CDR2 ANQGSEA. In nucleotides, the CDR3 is TGCAGCGTTGAAGGAGGGATCGATACGCAGTATTCT. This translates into CSVEGGIDTQYS.

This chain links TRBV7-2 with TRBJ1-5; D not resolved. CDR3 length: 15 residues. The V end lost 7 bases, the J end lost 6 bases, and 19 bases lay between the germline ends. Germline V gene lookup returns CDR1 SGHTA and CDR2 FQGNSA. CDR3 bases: TGTGCCAGCACCTTGCGGGTGGGTTTCAGTCAGCCCCAGCATTTT. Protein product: CASTLRVGFSQPQHF.

The CDR3 nucleotides are TGTGCCAGCAGTGACCCATCGGGACTAGCTGTGCTCGATGAGCAGTTCTTC. Residues: CASSDPSGLAVLDEQFF. The chain recombines TRBV6-1 with TRBJ2-7, with 9 positions matching TRBD2. The DNA end favors TRBJ2-1, so the J call may be wrong. This CDR3 has 17 residues. Germline assignment: CDR1 MNHNS and CDR2 SASEGT.

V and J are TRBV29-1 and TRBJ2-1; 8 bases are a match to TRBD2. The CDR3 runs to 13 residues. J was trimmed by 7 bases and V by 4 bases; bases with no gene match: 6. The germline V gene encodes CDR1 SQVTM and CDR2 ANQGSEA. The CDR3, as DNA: TGCAGCGTTGGACTAGCGTCTGGGAATGAGCAGTTCTTC. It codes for CSVGLASGNEQFF.

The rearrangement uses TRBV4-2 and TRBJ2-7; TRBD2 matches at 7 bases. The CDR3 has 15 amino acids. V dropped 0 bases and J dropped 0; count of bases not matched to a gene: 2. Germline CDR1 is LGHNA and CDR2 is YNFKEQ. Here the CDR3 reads CASSQEGEGSYEQYF. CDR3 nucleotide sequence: TGTGCCAGCAGCCAAGAAGGGGAGGGCTCCTACGAGCAGTACTTC.

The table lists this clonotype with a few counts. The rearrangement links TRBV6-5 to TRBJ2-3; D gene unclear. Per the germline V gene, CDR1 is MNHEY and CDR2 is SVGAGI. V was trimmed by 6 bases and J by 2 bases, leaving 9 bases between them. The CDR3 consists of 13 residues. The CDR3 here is CASSPVITDTQYF. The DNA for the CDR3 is TGTGCCAGCAGCCCCGTGATCACAGATACGCAGTATTTT.

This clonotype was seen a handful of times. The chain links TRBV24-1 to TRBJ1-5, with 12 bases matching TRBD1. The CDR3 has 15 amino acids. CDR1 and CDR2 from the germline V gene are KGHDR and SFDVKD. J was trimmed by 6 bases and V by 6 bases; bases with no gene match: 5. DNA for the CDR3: TGTGCCACCAGTCGCGGGACAGGGGGCGTTCAGCCCCAGCATTTT. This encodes CATSRGTGGVQPQHF.

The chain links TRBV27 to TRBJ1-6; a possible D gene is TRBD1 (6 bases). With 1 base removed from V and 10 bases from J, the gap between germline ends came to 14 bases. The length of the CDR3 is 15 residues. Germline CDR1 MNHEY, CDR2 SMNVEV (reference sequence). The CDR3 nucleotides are TGTGCCAGCAGTTTATGGGGCAGGGGTACGTCACCCCTCCACTTT. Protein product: CASSLWGRGTSPLHF.

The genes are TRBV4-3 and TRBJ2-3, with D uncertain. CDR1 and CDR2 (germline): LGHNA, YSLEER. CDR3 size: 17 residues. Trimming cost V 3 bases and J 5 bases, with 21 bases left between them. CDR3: CASSQDPRTPIGDTQYF. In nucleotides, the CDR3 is TGCGCCAGCAGCCAGGACCCGAGAACCCCCATCGGAGATACGCAGTATTTT.

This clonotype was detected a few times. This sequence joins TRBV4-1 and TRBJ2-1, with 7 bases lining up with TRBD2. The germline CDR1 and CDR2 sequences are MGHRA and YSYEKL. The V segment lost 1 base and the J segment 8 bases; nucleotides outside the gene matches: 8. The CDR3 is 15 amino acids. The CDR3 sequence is CASSQAPGRGDEQFF. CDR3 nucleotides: TGCGCCAGCAGCCAAGCGCCAGGGAGGGGCGATGAGCAGTTCTTC.

DNA for the CDR3: TGTGCCAGCAGGGATCTAGCGGGGGGGCCATGGGTGACCTACAATGAGCAGTTCTTC. Translation gives CASRDLAGGPWVTYNEQFF. The chain couples TRBV6-2 or TRBV6-3 to TRBJ2-1; TRBD2 matches at 12 bases. CDR3 size: 19 residues. Unmatched junction bases numbered 14, after V lost 6 bases and J lost 2 bases. The germline V gene encodes CDR1 MNHEY and CDR2 SVGEGT.

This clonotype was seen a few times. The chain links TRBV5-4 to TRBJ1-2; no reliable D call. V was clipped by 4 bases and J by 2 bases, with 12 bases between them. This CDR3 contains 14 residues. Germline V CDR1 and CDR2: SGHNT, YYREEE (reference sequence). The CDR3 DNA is TGTGCCAGCAGCCAGGCCGTGGTAAACTATGGCTACACCTTC. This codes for CASSQAVVNYGYTF.

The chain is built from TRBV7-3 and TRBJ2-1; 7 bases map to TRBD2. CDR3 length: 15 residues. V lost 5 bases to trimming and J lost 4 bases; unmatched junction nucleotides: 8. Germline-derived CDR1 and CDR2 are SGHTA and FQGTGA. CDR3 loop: CASSLTLADYNEQFF. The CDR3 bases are TGTGCCAGCAGCCTGACCCTAGCGGATTACAATGAGCAGTTCTTC.

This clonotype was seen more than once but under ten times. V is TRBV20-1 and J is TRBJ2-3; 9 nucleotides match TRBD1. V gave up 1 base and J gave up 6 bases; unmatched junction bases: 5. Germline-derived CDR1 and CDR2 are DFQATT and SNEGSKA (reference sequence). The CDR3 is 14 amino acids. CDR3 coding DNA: TGCAGTGCTAGAGTAGAGACAGGGGGGGATACGCAGTATTTT. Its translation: CSARVETGGDTQYF.

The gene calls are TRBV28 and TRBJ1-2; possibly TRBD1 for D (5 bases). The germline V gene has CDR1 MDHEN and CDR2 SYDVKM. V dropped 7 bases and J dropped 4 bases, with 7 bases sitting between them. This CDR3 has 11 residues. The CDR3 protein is CASMTVYGYTF. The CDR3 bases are TGTGCCAGCATGACAGTCTATGGCTACACCTTC.

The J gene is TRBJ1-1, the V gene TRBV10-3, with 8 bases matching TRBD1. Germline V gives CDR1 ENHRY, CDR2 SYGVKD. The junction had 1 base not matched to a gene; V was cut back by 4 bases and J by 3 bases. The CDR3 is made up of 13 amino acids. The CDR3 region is CAISATGDTEAFF. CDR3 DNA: TGTGCCATCAGTGCGACAGGGGACACTGAAGCTTTCTTT.

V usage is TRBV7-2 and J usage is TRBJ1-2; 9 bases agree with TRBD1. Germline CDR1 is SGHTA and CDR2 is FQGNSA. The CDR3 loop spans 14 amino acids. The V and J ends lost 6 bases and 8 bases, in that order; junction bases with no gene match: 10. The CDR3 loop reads CASRTLQGAYGYTF. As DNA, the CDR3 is TGTGCCAGCAGGACCCTACAGGGGGCCTACGGCTACACCTTC.

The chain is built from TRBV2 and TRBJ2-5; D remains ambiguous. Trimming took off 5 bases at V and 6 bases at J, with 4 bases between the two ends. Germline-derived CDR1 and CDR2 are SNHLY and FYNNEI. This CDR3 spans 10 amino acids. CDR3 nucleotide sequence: TGTGCCAGCAGTCACCAGACCCAGTACTTC. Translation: CASSHQTQYF.

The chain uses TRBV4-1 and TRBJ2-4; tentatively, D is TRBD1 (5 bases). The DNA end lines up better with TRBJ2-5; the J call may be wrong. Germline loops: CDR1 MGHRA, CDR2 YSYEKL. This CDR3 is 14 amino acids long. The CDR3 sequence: CASSHPRTQETQYF. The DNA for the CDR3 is TGCGCCAGCAGCCATCCCCGGACACAAGAGACCCAGTACTTC.

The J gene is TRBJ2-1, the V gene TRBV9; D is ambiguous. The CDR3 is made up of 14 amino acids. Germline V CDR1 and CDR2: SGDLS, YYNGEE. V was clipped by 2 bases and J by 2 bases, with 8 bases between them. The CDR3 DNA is TGTGCCAGCAGCGTGTACGGTACCTACAATGAGCAGTTCTTC. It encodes CASSVYGTYNEQFF.